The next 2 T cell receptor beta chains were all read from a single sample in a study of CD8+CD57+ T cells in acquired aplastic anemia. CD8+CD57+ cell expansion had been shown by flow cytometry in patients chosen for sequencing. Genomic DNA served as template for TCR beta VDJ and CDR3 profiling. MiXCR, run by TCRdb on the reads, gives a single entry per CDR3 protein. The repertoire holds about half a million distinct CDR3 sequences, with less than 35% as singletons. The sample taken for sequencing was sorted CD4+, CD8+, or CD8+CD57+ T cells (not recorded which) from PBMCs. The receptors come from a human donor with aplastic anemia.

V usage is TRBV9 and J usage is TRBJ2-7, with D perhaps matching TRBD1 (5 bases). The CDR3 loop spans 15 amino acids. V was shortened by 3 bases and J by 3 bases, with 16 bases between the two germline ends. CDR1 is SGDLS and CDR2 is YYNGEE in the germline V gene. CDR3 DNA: TGTGCCAGCAGCGCCGCCCCAGGGTTTTACTACGAGCAGTACTTC. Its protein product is CASSAAPGFYYEQYF.

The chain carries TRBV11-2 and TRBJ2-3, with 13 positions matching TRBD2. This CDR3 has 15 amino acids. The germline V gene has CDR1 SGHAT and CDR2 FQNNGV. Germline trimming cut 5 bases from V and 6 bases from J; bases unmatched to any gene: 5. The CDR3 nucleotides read TGTGCCAGCAGCCTAGGACTAGCGGGAGTTGATACGCAGTATTTT. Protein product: CASSLGLAGVDTQYF.